This TCR beta chain was retrieved from a study of neurological immune-mediated disorders. The V gene end was trimmed by 3 bases and the J gene end by 7 bases; junction bases not matched to a gene: 9. The CDR3 has 14 residues. Germline CDR1 SGHRS, CDR2 YFSETQ. Template-switch 5'RACE cDNA synthesis added a 10-nucleotide unique molecular identifier. MiXCR, applied by TCRdb to the 5' RACE reads, yields one record per CDR3 protein. The sample holds 23,000 or so distinct CDR3 sequences, less than 15% seen once. Study-level points and caveats: Sharing of CDR3 amino acid sequences among expanded clones across subjects was absent, suggesting private repertoires in all groups. Falling below healthy controls, multiple sclerosis showed the least TCR clonal expansion, while HTLV-1-associated myelopathy showed the most.

This clonotype is categorized as medium-sized. The target antigen is unknown. The chain employs TRBV5-1 and TRBJ2-7, with 8 positions matching TRBD1. Sequenced sample: PBMCs. This clonotype was sampled from a woman in her sixties or seventies with HTLV-1-associated myelopathy (HAM/TSP). The CDR3 is CASSWGTGFEEQYF. The CDR3 DNA follows: TGCGCCAGCAGCTGGGGGACAGGTTTTGAGGAGCAGTACTTC.